This record covers a single TCR beta chain. Antigen unknown. This entry comes from a study of T-cell memory formation after mild COVID-19. Study at large: TCR clusters largely stayed donor specific.

Barcoded TCR alpha and TCR beta cDNA libraries with UMIs came from 5'RACE using constant-segment primers. One entry per CDR3 protein, called by TCRdb with MiXCR from the 5' RACE reads. The sample carries roughly 15,000 distinct CDR3 sequences, about a quarter recorded once. Between the trimmed V and J ends, which lost 1 base and 1 base, there was a span of 3 bases. CDR3 size: 13 residues. Findings and caveats of the study: Day 15 to 85 contractors were CD4/CD8 balanced; later expanders leaned CD4+.

Sequences were obtained from PBMCs or a T cell subset sorted from them (not recorded which). The receptor was isolated from a man younger than 35 who had mild COVID-19 (a few samples of this study predate the infection). Cell type and time point are not known. J is TRBJ2-3 and V is TRBV12-3 or TRBV12-4; D not certain. CDR3 sequence reads: CASSLVGTDTQYF. CDR3 DNA sequence: TGTGCCAGCAGTTTAGTCGGCACAGATACGCAGTATTTT.